The TCR beta chain under discussion was sequenced for a study of T-cell reconstitution after alpha-beta-depleted transplantation in children (TCRdb year 2016). About the full investigation: Using TCR repertoire profiling, the study quantitatively followed how T-cell immune reconstitution unfolded in children after TCRalphabeta/CD19-depleted allogeneic hematopoietic cell transplantation.

Concerning this clonotype itself: Its antigen target is currently unknown. Per-base qualities were not stored, and no clone one base away is much larger.

The junction carries 13 bases between V and J, which are trimmed by 1 base and 1 base respectively. The CDR3 measures 16 amino acids from cysteine to phenylalanine. Here the CDR3 DNA is all that survives: 48 bases in frame from base 1. The germline V gene gives CDR1 as MGHRA and CDR2 as YSYEKL. Library construction relied on PCR. TCRdb names Illumina HiSeq 2500 as the instrument used. TCR libraries were prepared with molecular barcoding, using unique molecular identifiers to normalize TCRbeta repertoire quantification. TCRdb ran its own pipeline on the public reads, namely fastp trimming at Q25 and MiXCR clone calling, and kept in-frame beta chains. A single entry per CDR3 protein holds the most common genes and DNA from its merged rows. This sample gives roughly 500,000 distinct CDR3 sequences in total; around 16% of them show up just once. The ten largest clones capture approximately 3% of the sample.

This receptor chain uses TRBV4-1 and TRBJ1-1; the D segment cannot be called with confidence. The sequencing used PBMCs from the stem cell graft donor, collected from the stem cell graft. The sequence came from a human donor who donated a stem cell graft to a child with acute lymphoblastic leukemia. The sequenced DNA is TGCGCCAGCAGCCAAGGGGGAGGGCGTGGGAACACTGAAGCTTTCTTT. Protein translation: CASSQGGGRGNTEAFF.